Listed here are 17 T cell receptor beta chains from one sample, sequenced in a study of PD-L1 blockade in urothelial cancer. Sequencing was performed with immunoSEQ multiplex PCR; in TCRdb, only in-frame clones are kept and a portion is missing. The profile shows 130,000 or so clones, 70% to 85% of them singletons. Time point: pretreatment peripheral blood. Here the sequenced sample was PBMCs, taken around atezolizumab (anti-PD-L1) treatment. All receptors derive from a man over 45 with urothelial cancer.

The chain is built from TRBV18 and TRBJ2-5; tentatively, D is TRBD2 (5 bases). Looked up from germline, CDR1 is KGHSH and CDR2 is LQKENI. The CDR3 is made up of 14 amino acids. Trimming removed 1 base at V and 2 bases at J, with 8 bases between. In nucleotides, the CDR3 is TGTGCCAGCTCACCACTAGAGGGTCAAGAGACCCAGTACTTC. It specifies CASSPLEGQETQYF.

The CDR3 DNA sequence: TGTGCCAGCAGCTTAGGTGAGGGGGCTGAAGCTTTCTTT. It encodes CASSLGEGAEAFF. The chain joins TRBV7-6 to TRBJ1-1, with D perhaps matching TRBD1 (6 bases). The CDR3 is made up of 13 amino acids. CDR1 and CDR2 from the germline V gene are SGHVS and FNYEAQ. Trimming took off 1 base at V and 6 bases at J, with 9 bases between the two ends.

CDR3 protein: CASSSTPSSYEQYF. The CDR3 coding sequence is TGTGCCAGCAGTTCGACTCCCAGCTCCTACGAGCAGTACTTC. The rearrangement joins TRBV28 to TRBJ2-7, with D uncertain. The CDR3 runs 14 residues. Per the germline V gene, CDR1 is MDHEN and CDR2 is SYDVKM. V lost 4 bases to trimming and J lost 0 bases, with 10 bases between them.

The chain couples TRBV19 to TRBJ1-5, with a possible D match to TRBD1 (5 bases). Per germline, CDR1 LNHDA and CDR2 SQIVND (reference sequence). This CDR3 is 12 amino acids long. Deletions cut 5 bases from V and 13 bases from J, with 15 bases between. CDR3 DNA: TGTGCCAGTAGTGACGGACCGGGGGGGCAGCATTTT. This sequence encodes CASSDGPGGQHF.

The chain combines TRBV6-5 with TRBJ2-3, with 10 bases lining up with TRBD2. Trimming removed 2 bases from V and 5 bases from J; junction bases left unmatched: 1. The CDR3 covers 14 residues. Germline V gene lookup returns CDR1 MNHEY and CDR2 SVGAGI. CDR3 amino acids: CASSYVAGGDTQYF. The DNA for the CDR3 is TGTGCCAGCAGTTACGTAGCGGGGGGAGATACGCAGTATTTT.

The genes are TRBV28 and TRBJ1-4, with D tentatively TRBD1 (6 bases). V was shortened by 4 bases and J by 0 bases, with 12 bases between the two germline ends. This CDR3 has 16 amino acids. CDR1 MDHEN and CDR2 SYDVKM come from the germline V gene. For the CDR3, the DNA is TGTGCCAGCAGTTCCCCCACAGGGCCAACTAATGAAAAACTGTTTTTT. This codes for CASSSPTGPTNEKLFF.

V usage is TRBV27 and J usage is TRBJ2-3; maybe TRBD2 (6 bases). The CDR3 consists of 14 residues. Trimming took 8 bases from V and 4 from J, leaving 16 bases between them. Looked up from germline, CDR1 is MNHEY and CDR2 is SMNVEV (reference sequence). CDR3 protein: CASGRPGEADTQYF. CDR3 bases: TGTGCCAGCGGGAGGCCAGGAGAGGCAGATACGCAGTATTTT.

V is TRBV5-6 and J is TRBJ2-7; D might be TRBD1 (6 bases). Germline assignment: CDR1 SGHDT and CDR2 YYEEEE. Trimming shortened V by 3 bases and J by 5 bases, and 15 bases separated the two germline ends. The CDR3 extends over 14 amino acids. CDR3 DNA: TGTGCCAGCAGCTATAGGACAGTCTCTAACGAGCAGTACTTC. Translating gives CASSYRTVSNEQYF.

This clone was picked up many times. CDR3 bases: TGTGCCAGCACCCCATGGGGGGAGAACACTGAAGCTTTCTTT. Its protein product is CASTPWGENTEAFF. V is TRBV9 and J is TRBJ1-1; the D gene is possibly TRBD1 (5 bases). Germline V lookup: CDR1 SGDLS, CDR2 YYNGEE. The length of the CDR3 is 14 residues. V was clipped by 6 bases and J by 1 base, with 13 bases between them. The variable domain in full, with the rest retrieved from reference TRBV9 and TRBJ1-1, is DSGVTQTPKHLITATGQRVTLRCSPRSGDLSVYWYQQSLDQGLQFLIQYYNGEERAKGNILERFSAQQFPDLHSELNLSSLELGDSALYFCASTPWGENTEAFFGQGTRLTVV.

The genes are TRBV30 and TRBJ1-1, with 7 nucleotides matching TRBD1. The CDR3 extends over 15 amino acids. V shed 5 bases, J shed 1 base, and the junction held 10 bases outside the gene matches. The V gene's germline CDR1 is GTSNPN and CDR2 SVGIG (reference sequence). The chain's CDR3 is CAWELNRGANTEAFF. The CDR3 DNA reads TGTGCCTGGGAATTGAACAGGGGAGCGAACACTGAAGCTTTCTTT.

The chain carries TRBV6-5 and TRBJ2-1; 8 nucleotides match TRBD2. V trimming: 5 bases; J trimming: 6 bases; junction bases outside the gene matches: 9. The length of the CDR3 is 15 residues. CDR1 is MNHEY and CDR2 is SVGAGI in the germline V gene. CDR3 region: CASSPLAASINEQFF. The CDR3 coding sequence is TGTGCCAGCAGTCCACTAGCGGCCTCCATCAATGAGCAGTTCTTC.

For the CDR3, the DNA is TGTGCCAGCAGCTCACAGTCTGGGGCCAACGTCCTGACTTTC. Its protein product is CASSSQSGANVLTF. This chain joins TRBV13 and TRBJ2-6; D ambiguous. Germline values: CDR1 PRHDT, CDR2 FYEKMQ (reference sequence). The V end lost 4 bases, the J end lost 1 base, and 5 bases lay between the germline ends. This CDR3 is 14 amino acids long.

This chain uses TRBV5-4 with TRBJ2-7; 10 nucleotides line up with TRBD2. After removal of 3 bases from V and 3 bases from J, the junction contained 6 bases not matched to a gene. The germline CDR1 and CDR2 sequences are SGHNT and YYREEE (reference sequence). This CDR3 is built from 15 residues. This chain's CDR3 is CASSSSGRIRYEQYF. For the CDR3, the DNA is TGTGCCAGCAGCTCTAGCGGGAGAATACGCTACGAGCAGTACTTC.

This rearrangement joins TRBV6-5 to TRBJ1-2; D not certain. Germline CDR1 is MNHEY and CDR2 is SVGAGI. The CDR3 is 12 residues long. V lost 8 bases and J 2 bases, leaving 9 bases between the germline ends. CDR3 sequence (DNA): TGTGCCAGCGGCGAGACAAACTATGGCTACACCTTC. This encodes CASGETNYGYTF.

V gene TRBV30 combines with J gene TRBJ2-1, with 7 bases identical to TRBD2. The V and J ends lost 5 bases and 1 base, in that order; junction bases with no gene match: 8. The germline CDR1 and CDR2 sequences are GTSNPN and SVGIG (reference sequence). This CDR3 has 15 residues. This CDR3 reads CAWDPRGWSYNEQFF. CDR3 bases: TGTGCCTGGGATCCGCGGGGGTGGTCCTACAATGAGCAGTTCTTC. Combining the CDR3 with reference TRBV30 and TRBJ2-1 gives the whole variable domain SQTIHQWPATLVQPVGSPLSLECTVEGTSNPNLYWYRQAAGRGLQLLFYSVGIGQISSEVPQNLSASRPQDRQFILSSKKLLLSDSGFYLCAWDPRGWSYNEQFFGPGTRLTVL.

The V gene is TRBV18, the J gene TRBJ1-1; tentatively, D is TRBD1 (6 bases). Germline lookup yields CDR1 KGHSH and CDR2 LQKENI. The CDR3 totals 13 residues. V gave up 5 bases and J gave up 0 bases, with 7 bases separating them. The CDR3: CASSTGMNTEAFF. CDR3 nucleotide sequence: TGTGCCAGCTCAACAGGGATGAACACTGAAGCTTTCTTT.

This chain uses TRBV5-1 with TRBJ2-7, with 10 bases matching TRBD2. The CDR3 spans 15 residues. Germline V gene lookup returns CDR1 SGHRS and CDR2 YFSETQ. The ends lost 4 bases at V and 0 bases at J; junction bases unmatched: 4. The DNA of the CDR3 is TGCGCCAGCAGCCTACTAGCGGGGAGCTCCTACGAGCAGTACTTC. It specifies CASSLLAGSSYEQYF.